This is a list of T cell receptor beta chains from one sample in a study of T cell repertoires in cytomegalovirus infection. No cognate antigen is known for these TCRs. TCRdb re-analysed the reads in MiXCR, keeping a single row per CDR3 protein. The data show hundreds of thousands of distinct CDR3 sequences, approximately 42% seen once. Sequenced material: cultured PBMCs, taken from culture after CMV antigen stimulation. These receptors came from a human donor in good health (CMV status not recorded). Some clones in this sample may be carry-over from other donors' samples. The CDR3 runs from the conserved cysteine through the conserved F or W. The D gene is left open where the match is weak. Not all rows give a size; the values are once, few, many and, for expanded clones, a class.

>TRBV12-3/TRBV12-4|NA|TRBJ1-4|NA
TGTGCCAGCAGTTTAAGCCAGGTCAATGAAAAACTGTTTTTT
CASSLSQVNEKLFF
>TRBV6-1|NA|TRBJ1-4|NA
TGTGCCAGCAGTGAAGACAGAGTTAATGAAAAACTGTTTTTT
CASSEDRVNEKLFF
>TRBV7-1|NA|TRBJ2-6|NA
TGTGCCAGCAGCTCATTAGGCGCAGGGGTCGGGGCCAACGTCCTGACTTTC
CASSSLGAGVGANVLTF
>TRBV6-5|NA|TRBJ2-2|NA
TGTGCCAGCAGCTATATTTGGACAGTAGCGAACACCGGGGAGCTGTTTTTT
CASSYIWTVANTGELFF
>TRBV19|TRBD1|TRBJ1-2|NA
TGTGCCAGTGGGGACAGCGTATATGGCTACACCTTC
CASGDSVYGYTF
>TRBV2|NA|TRBJ2-1|NA
TGTGCCAGCAGTGAAGAAATGTGGGGTAGCTCCTACAATGAGCAGTTCTTC
CASSEEMWGSSYNEQFF
>TRBV7-2|NA|TRBJ1-2|NA
TGTGCCAGCAGCTTACGGTTGAGGAATGGCTACACCTTC
CASSLRLRNGYTF
>TRBV20-1|NA|TRBJ1-2|NA
TGCAGTGCTAGGTCCTCGGGGAGGGATGGCTACACCTTC
CSARSSGRDGYTF
>TRBV7-8|NA|TRBJ2-7|NA
TGTGCCAGCAGCTTAGGACGGACGATCGCCTACGAGCAGTACTTC
CASSLGRTIAYEQYF
>TRBV7-9|NA|TRBJ1-2|NA
TGTGCCAGCAGCTCCTCGGGGGTAAATGGCGGCTACACCTTC
CASSSSGVNGGYTF
>TRBV12-5|TRBD2|TRBJ2-7|few
TGTGCTAGTAGGCTAGCGGGAGTGGGCGAGCAGTACTTC
CASRLAGVGEQYF
>TRBV7-2|TRBD1|TRBJ1-2|many
TGTGCCAGCAGCCCACAGGGGGCTAACTATGGCTACACCTTC
CASSPQGANYGYTF
>TRBV6-6|NA|TRBJ1-6|NA
TGTGCCAGCAGTGAGGGTCCGTCAGCAAATTCACCCCTCCACTTT
CASSEGPSANSPLHF
>TRBV4-1|NA|TRBJ2-5|few
TGCGCCAGCAGCCAAGTGGAGATAGGGGAGACCCAGTACTTC
CASSQVEIGETQYF
>TRBV6-1|TRBD2|TRBJ2-1|NA
TGTGCCAGCAATCTGGAGCGGGGGGGGTACAATGAGCAGTTCTTC
CASNLERGGYNEQFF
>TRBV19|NA|TRBJ2-3|NA
TGTGCCAGTAGTTCTCCGGGACACCGCACAGATACGCAGTATTTT
CASSSPGHRTDTQYF
>TRBV7-9|NA|TRBJ2-5|NA
TGTGCCAGCAGCTCCACTTACCAAGAGACCCAGTACTTC
CASSSTYQETQYF
>TRBV7-4|TRBD2|TRBJ2-2|NA
TGTGCCAGCAGCTTAGACCCGGGACTAGCGGGAGGAATCTCCACCGGGGAGCTGTTTTTT
CASSLDPGLAGGISTGELFF
>TRBV20-1|NA|TRBJ2-1|NA
TGCAGTGCTAGGTCACCTACGGGGGGCCGGGATGAGCAGTTCTTC
CSARSPTGGRDEQFF
>TRBV7-2|NA|TRBJ2-3|NA
TGTGCCAGCAGCCCTCCCCCAGTGGGGGGGGCCGGAGATACGCAGTATTTT
CASSPPPVGGAGDTQYF
>TRBV12-3/TRBV12-4|NA|TRBJ1-1|NA
TGTGCCAGCGCCCCGGGGGGGAGGAACACTGAAGCTTTCTTT
CASAPGGRNTEAFF
>TRBV7-6|TRBD1|TRBJ1-5|many
TGTGCCAGCTCTGACAGGGCGGGGAAGCCCCAGCATTTT
CASSDRAGKPQHF
>TRBV4-1|TRBD1|TRBJ1-1|few
TGCGCCAGCAGCCAGGGACAGGGAAAGGGGGCCACTGAAGCTTTCTTT
CASSQGQGKGATEAFF
>TRBV5-1|NA|TRBJ2-5|NA
TGCGCCAGCAGCTTGGCCTCTGGCCGTGGGGAGACCCAGTACTTC
CASSLASGRGETQYF
>TRBV11-2|NA|TRBJ2-1|few
TGTGCCAGCAGCTTTCTAACTAGAGGGGACGGGGTTGAGCAGTTCTTC
CASSFLTRGDGVEQFF
>TRBV28|NA|TRBJ1-3|few
TGTGCCAGCAGTCAACGACAGGCTGCTGGAAACACCATATATTTT
CASSQRQAAGNTIYF
>TRBV30|NA|TRBJ2-1|NA
TGTGCCTGGAACGTACTAGTTGTTGAGCAGTTCTTC
CAWNVLVVEQFF
>TRBV14|NA|TRBJ1-1|NA
TGTGCCAGCAGCCTAACGCGGACTATCACTGAAGCTTTCTTT
CASSLTRTITEAFF
>TRBV5-1|TRBD1|TRBJ2-7|NA
TGCGCCAGCAGCGCCCCAGACAGGGACTACGAGCAGTACTTC
CASSAPDRDYEQYF
>TRBV28|NA|TRBJ2-3|NA
TGTGCCAGCAGTCCCAGGGGACCTTTATCCACAGATACGCAGTATTTT
CASSPRGPLSTDTQYF
>TRBV12-3/TRBV12-4|NA|TRBJ1-4|NA
TGTGCCAGCAGTCCAAACCCCCTGGGGGAACTGTTTTTT
CASSPNPLGELFF
>TRBV3-1|NA|TRBJ2-7|NA
TGTGCCAGCAGCCAAGCTGGTAGCGGATACGAGCAGTACTTC
CASSQAGSGYEQYF
>TRBV5-6|NA|TRBJ2-5|NA
TGTGCCAGCAGCTTGCGCGGACTCTCCGCCGGGGAGACCCAGTACTTC
CASSLRGLSAGETQYF
>TRBV12-3/TRBV12-4|TRBD1|TRBJ1-2|NA
TGTGCCAGCAGTTTCCAGACAGGGGGCTATGGCTACACCTTC
CASSFQTGGYGYTF
>TRBV7-2|NA|TRBJ2-2|few
TGTGCCAGCAGCTTAGTCCCAGCCAGCGGGGAGCTGTTTTTT
CASSLVPASGELFF
>TRBV7-2|NA|TRBJ2-5|NA
TGTGCCAGCAGCTTAGAGAACCAAGAGACCCAGTACTTC
CASSLENQETQYF
>TRBV7-9|NA|TRBJ2-1|NA
TGTGCCAGCAGCTCACCTAAACTTAGGGGGGGCCGCTACAATGAGCAGTTCTTC
CASSSPKLRGGRYNEQFF
>TRBV7-2|TRBD2|TRBJ2-4|few
TGTGCCAGCAGACCCGGGGGGGTAAAAAACATTCAGTACTTC
CASRPGGVKNIQYF
>TRBV5-4|NA|TRBJ2-7|NA
TGTGCCAGCAGCCGCCCCGGACAGCCACCTACGGGGCAGTACTTC
CASSRPGQPPTGQYF
>TRBV7-2|NA|TRBJ2-3|few
TGTGCCAGCAGCTTAATCGGGGCAGGGGGGCAGGATACGCAGTATTTT
CASSLIGAGGQDTQYF
>TRBV6-6|TRBD1|TRBJ1-2|NA
TGTGCCAGCAGGGACAGGGGGAACGGAAGGCATGGCTACACCTTC
CASRDRGNGRHGYTF
>TRBV2|TRBD2|TRBJ2-6|NA
TGTGCCAGCAGTGAAACTAGCGGGATTACCCACCGGGCCAACGTCCTGACTTTC
CASSETSGITHRANVLTF
>TRBV4-3|NA|TRBJ2-4|NA
TGCGCCAGCAGCCAAGATCAGGGTGCGGCCAAAAACATTCAGTACTTC
CASSQDQGAAKNIQYF
>TRBV4-1|NA|TRBJ2-1|once
TGCGCCAGCAGCCAAGAGTCGGGCTGGGATGAGCAGTTCTTC
CASSQESGWDEQFF
>TRBV6-1|TRBD1|TRBJ2-5|NA
TGTGCCAGCAGTGAAGGTTGGACAGGATGGGAGACCCAGTACTTC
CASSEGWTGWETQYF
>TRBV6-1|NA|TRBJ2-7|once
TGTGCCAGCAGTGATCAGGACTTGGGGGAGCAGTACTTC
CASSDQDLGEQYF